One sample yielded the 5 T cell receptor beta chains listed below, sequenced in a study of cytomegalovirus exposure and HLA in healthy donors. Sequencing was performed with immunoSEQ multiplex PCR; in TCRdb, only in-frame clones are kept and a portion is missing. Of 200,000 to 300,000 clones in the sample, around 90% were seen once. Sequenced input: PBMCs. Receptors were obtained from a woman aged 30 to 39 in good health and CMV-seronegative.

V usage is TRBV27 and J usage is TRBJ2-7, with TRBD1 identical over 7 bases. CDR3 length equals 15 residues. Looked up from germline, CDR1 is MNHEY and CDR2 is SMNVEV (reference sequence). Unmatched junction bases numbered 6, after V lost 2 bases and J lost 2 bases. Here the CDR3 reads CASSLAQGDPYEQYF. The CDR3 DNA reads TGTGCCAGCAGTTTAGCGCAGGGGGATCCCTACGAGCAGTACTTC.

CDR3 protein: CASSQDLGGGPDTQYF. The DNA for the CDR3 is TGTGCCAGCAGCCAAGATCTGGGTGGAGGGCCAGATACGCAGTATTTT. The chain joins TRBV14 to TRBJ2-3; the D gene is possibly TRBD2 (6 bases). The germline gives CDR1 SGHDN, CDR2 FVKESK. The CDR3 has 16 amino acids. V shed 0 bases and J shed 4 bases, with 14 bases lying between them.

This chain links TRBV9 with TRBJ2-2; D gene ambiguous. The CDR3 contains 15 residues. CDR1 and CDR2 (germline): SGDLS, YYNGEE. V was clipped by 0 bases and J by 0 bases, with 6 bases between them. CDR3 nucleotides: TGTGCCAGCAGCGTAGATATCGCGAACACCGGGGAGCTGTTTTTT. Translation: CASSVDIANTGELFF.

This clone was observed a handful of times. This chain uses TRBV11-2 with TRBJ1-1; D possibly corresponds to TRBD1 (6 bases). Germline values: CDR1 SGHAT, CDR2 FQNNGV. The CDR3 totals 16 residues. Trimming shortened V by 5 bases and J by 0 bases, and 16 bases separated the two germline ends. The CDR3 protein is CASSRVRDIVNTEAFF. Written as DNA, the CDR3 is TGTGCCAGCAGCCGAGTACGGGACATAGTGAACACTGAAGCTTTCTTT.

V is TRBV27 and J is TRBJ2-3, with a weak D call TRBD1 (6 bases). V lost 5 bases and J lost 2, with 11 bases in between. Germline lookup yields CDR1 MNHEY and CDR2 SMNVEV (reference sequence). The length of the CDR3 is 14 residues. The CDR3: CASSPGQYTDTQYF. CDR3 DNA sequence: TGTGCCAGCAGTCCAGGACAGTACACAGATACGCAGTATTTT.